This is a list of T cell receptor beta chains from one sample in a study of blood T cells in healthy people across ages. In TCRdb, the 5' RACE reads were re-called with MiXCR into one record per CDR3 protein. The sample contains some 1,800,000 distinct CDR3 sequences, about 39% of which appear only once. The sequencing input was blood. The receptors were gathered from a human donor in good health. The CDR3 runs from the conserved cysteine through the conserved F or W. D genes are given only for firm matches. Clone size appears in some rows only: once, few, many, or a class for an expanded clone.

j_call v_call d_call clone_size cdr3_aa cdr3_nt
TRBJ1-1 TRBV29-1 TRBD1 few CSVDRLNTEAFF TGCAGCGTGGACAGGTTAAACACTGAAGCTTTCTTT
TRBJ1-2 TRBV28 - - CAGSGVAGDGYTF TGTGCCGGATCTGGGGTAGCGGGGGATGGCTACACCTTC
TRBJ2-3 TRBV4-3 - few CASSQDLRPAHDTQYF TGCGCCAGCAGCCAAGATCTTAGACCAGCACATGATACGCAGTATTTT
TRBJ2-5 TRBV12-3/TRBV12-4 TRBD2 few CASSLGGYVGETQYF TGTGCCAGCAGCCTCGGGGGGTACGTCGGTGAGACCCAGTACTTC
TRBJ2-1 TRBV5-7 TRBD2 - CASSRPLAGVSEQFF TGTGCCAGCAGCAGACCACTAGCGGGGGTATCTGAGCAGTTCTTC
TRBJ2-6 TRBV7-3 - - CASSPCVSGANVLTF TGTGCCAGCAGCCCCTGTGTCTCTGGGGCCAACGTCCTGACTTTC
TRBJ1-2 TRBV7-2 - - CASSLGTESYGYTF TGTGCCAGCAGCTTAGGGACAGAATCCTATGGCTACACCTTC
TRBJ1-1 TRBV6-6 TRBD1 - CASSYPRDRNTEAFF TGTGCCAGCAGTTACCCCCGGGACAGGAACACTGAAGCTTTCTTT
TRBJ1-5 TRBV15 TRBD1 few CATSRDGDSDQPQHF TGTGCCACCAGCAGAGATGGGGACAGTGATCAGCCCCAGCATTTT
TRBJ2-1 TRBV20-1 - few CSAIGGQNYNEQFF TGCAGTGCCATAGGAGGGCAGAATTACAATGAGCAGTTCTTC
TRBJ1-1 TRBV20-1 - - CSASHSDGFGTEAFF TGCAGTGCTAGCCATTCGGACGGTTTTGGGACTGAAGCTTTCTTT
TRBJ1-6 TRBV9 TRBD1 - CASSVGQGRVSPLHF TGTGCCAGCAGCGTAGGACAGGGTAGGGTTTCACCCCTCCACTTT
TRBJ1-3 TRBV12-3/TRBV12-4 - - CASSPSSYSGNTIYF TGTGCCAGCAGCCCGAGCTCTTACTCTGGAAACACCATATATTTT
TRBJ2-7 TRBV6-5 - - CASTASRASTFEQYF TGTGCCAGCACCGCCTCCCGGGCCTCCACCTTCGAGCAGTACTTC
TRBJ1-1 TRBV4-3 - - CAGSQDRTDEAFF TGCGCCGGCAGCCAAGATCGTACGGACGAAGCTTTCTTT
TRBJ2-1 TRBV5-1 TRBD1 - CASSSGPGQGPDEQFF TGCGCCAGCAGCTCCGGTCCAGGACAGGGTCCGGATGAGCAGTTCTTC
TRBJ2-1 TRBV27 - once CASSSPGPEQFF TGTGCCAGCAGCTCCCCCGGGCCTGAGCAGTTCTTC
TRBJ1-2 TRBV28 - few CASLERRGAVGYTF TGTGCCAGCTTAGAGCGACGAGGAGCAGTGGGCTACACCTTC
TRBJ1-5 TRBV15 - few CATSRPPSNQPQHF TGTGCCACCAGCAGACCACCCAGCAATCAGCCCCAGCATTTT
TRBJ1-1 TRBV29-1 TRBD1 - CSVVTGGGYVFF TGCAGCGTTGTAACAGGGGGCGGTTATGTTTTCTTT
TRBJ1-2 TRBV28 - - CASRSHGQGSGYTF TGTGCCAGCAGATCCCATGGGCAGGGAAGTGGCTACACCTTC
TRBJ2-1 TRBV5-6 TRBD2 - CASTEGPGTSGGTYNEQFF TGTGCCAGCACCGAGGGTCCCGGGACTAGCGGGGGAACCTACAATGAGCAGTTCTTC
TRBJ1-5 TRBV7-3 - - CASIAHDQPQHF TGTGCCAGCATCGCCCACGATCAGCCCCAGCATTTT
TRBJ2-1 TRBV4-3 - few CASSRQDMSYNEQFF TGCGCCAGCAGCCGCCAAGACATGTCCTACAATGAGCAGTTCTTC
TRBJ1-1 TRBV29-1 - - CSWGSDTEAFF TGCAGCTGGGGCTCGGACACTGAAGCTTTCTTT
TRBJ2-1 TRBV4-3 - many CASSQETGVGNEQFF TGCGCCAGCAGCCAAGAAACGGGGGTTGGCAATGAGCAGTTCTTC
TRBJ2-7 TRBV6-6 TRBD1 few CASTGQAHEQYF TGTGCCAGCACCGGACAGGCCCACGAGCAGTACTTC
TRBJ2-7 TRBV7-9 - - CASSPKGPGLHAYEQYF TGTGCCAGCAGCCCTAAGGGACCGGGACTCCATGCCTACGAGCAGTACTTC
TRBJ1-2 TRBV6-6 - - CGSERLSNYGYTF TGTGGCAGCGAGAGACTCTCAAACTATGGCTACACCTTC
TRBJ1-5 TRBV28 - - CASSLENRHQPQHF TGTGCCAGCAGTCTCGAAAACAGGCATCAGCCCCAGCATTTT
TRBJ2-1 TRBV5-1 - few CASSLVGSRSSYNEQFF TGCGCCAGCAGCTTGGTAGGTTCTAGGAGCTCCTACAATGAGCAGTTCTTC
TRBJ2-7 TRBV2 TRBD1 - CASSEPGQGTYEQYF TGTGCCAGCAGTGAACCGGGACAGGGGACGTACGAGCAGTACTTC
TRBJ2-1 TRBV6-2/TRBV6-3 TRBD2 few CASSYIPAGGNEQFF TGTGCCAGCAGTTACATCCCAGCGGGGGGCAATGAGCAGTTCTTC
TRBJ1-4 TRBV9 - - CASSVGQAVNEKLFF TGTGCCAGCAGCGTAGGACAGGCGGTTAATGAAAAACTGTTTTTT
TRBJ1-1 TRBV4-1 - - CASSQDPSGTTEAFF TGCGCCAGCAGCCAAGACCCCTCGGGGACCACTGAAGCTTTCTTT
TRBJ2-2 TRBV12-3/TRBV12-4 TRBD1 - CASSRDRGRGAGELFF TGTGCCAGCAGCCGGGACAGGGGAAGGGGCGCCGGGGAGCTGTTTTTT
TRBJ1-4 TRBV7-2 - - CASSLKYNEKLFF TGTGCCAGCAGCTTAAAATATAATGAAAAACTGTTTTTT
TRBJ2-1 TRBV27 - - CASSHLVGVNEQFF TGTGCCAGCAGTCATTTAGTGGGGGTCAATGAGCAGTTCTTC
TRBJ2-7 TRBV30 - once CAWSEGRSKYF TGTGCCTGGAGTGAGGGTCGCTCTAAGTACTTC
TRBJ2-1 TRBV6-5 TRBD1 - CASSWTGKEQFF TGTGCCAGCAGCTGGACAGGGAAAGAGCAGTTCTTC
TRBJ2-7 TRBV6-5 - few CASSYDGGLKGEQYF TGTGCCAGCAGTTACGATGGGGGGCTTAAAGGGGAGCAGTACTTC
TRBJ2-1 TRBV3-1 - - CASSPLVYNEQFF TGTGCCAGCAGCCCACTAGTCTACAATGAGCAGTTCTTC
TRBJ1-5 TRBV4-1 - - CASSQDNRGLVYQPQHF TGCGCCAGCAGCCAAGATAACCGTGGCCTAGTCTATCAGCCCCAGCATTTT
TRBJ1-5 TRBV27 - - CAGSSLPGIGQPQHF TGTGCCGGCAGTAGCCTACCTGGGATAGGGCAGCCCCAGCATTTT
TRBJ2-7 TRBV7-2 - few CASSLRGMDYEQYF TGTGCCAGCAGCTTAAGGGGGATGGACTACGAGCAGTACTTC
TRBJ1-6 TRBV4-3 TRBD1 - CASSLGTGASSYNSPLHF TGCGCCAGCAGCCTCGGGACAGGGGCAAGCTCCTATAATTCACCCCTCCACTTT
TRBJ1-2 TRBV11-3 - - CASSADTVNYGYTF TGTGCCAGCAGCGCGGACACAGTTAACTATGGCTACACCTTC
TRBJ2-7 TRBV7-9 - few CASSSGRVLGRATTYEQYF TGTGCCAGCAGCTCCGGGCGGGTTTTGGGTAGAGCTACGACCTACGAGCAGTACTTC
TRBJ1-2 TRBV5-1 - once CASSQIPGRQRGYGYTF TGCGCCAGCAGCCAGATTCCGGGACGGCAAAGAGGCTATGGCTACACCTTC
TRBJ1-2 TRBV27 - few CASSLSAPGRGYGYTF TGTGCCAGCAGTTTATCCGCCCCGGGGCGAGGCTATGGCTACACCTTC
TRBJ2-3 TRBV6-6 TRBD2 few CASSYVAGEDTQYF TGTGCCAGCAGTTACGTAGCGGGGGAAGATACGCAGTATTTT
TRBJ2-3 TRBV29-1 - few CSVDSSGLSTDTQYF TGCAGCGTCGACTCTTCAGGGCTGAGCACAGATACGCAGTATTTT
TRBJ2-5 TRBV5-5 - - CASSLAPRQETQYF TGTGCCAGCAGCTTGGCTCCAAGACAAGAGACCCAGTACTTC
TRBJ2-7 TRBV27 TRBD2 few CASSLSGGLPYEQYF TGTGCCAGCAGTCTCAGCGGGGGGCTACCCTACGAGCAGTACTTC
TRBJ2-3 TRBV5-1 - - CASSPRGSYTDMQYF TGCGCCAGCAGCCCCCGGGGGAGTTACACAGATATGCAGTATTTT
TRBJ2-5 TRBV12-3/TRBV12-4 - many CASSAQPAQETQYF TGTGCCAGCAGCGCTCAACCCGCCCAAGAGACCCAGTACTTC
TRBJ1-5 TRBV20-1 TRBD1 few CSAAGGIGNQPQHF TGCAGTGCTGCAGGGGGCATAGGCAATCAGCCCCAGCATTTT
TRBJ2-1 TRBV6-5 - - CASSYMGGPGNEQFF TGTGCCAGCAGTTACATGGGGGGACCCGGGAATGAGCAGTTCTTC